This T cell receptor (beta chain) was sequenced during a study of blood T cell repertoires in COVID-19. Study summary: Acute and convalescent COVID-19 samples came from the United States, Italy and Spain. The cDNA or gDNA used as material had been derived from T cells, B-cell-depleted T cells, or PBMCs.

The ends were cut back, 0 bases at V and 4 bases at J, with 11 bases in the middle. The CDR3 consists of 15 residues. The germline V gene encodes CDR1 SGHTA and CDR2 FQGNSA. Residents of around 24 US areas, aged roughly 18 to 89 years, made up the participants. Symptom resolution, clearance, or two negative PCRs marked donors in Cohort 3 as recovered. TCRdb keeps only in-frame clones here, not all; method: immunoSEQ multiplex PCR. The table shows 250,000 to 350,000 clones, with roughly nine tenths occurring only once. This clone has a handful of counts. The genes are TRBV7-2 and TRBJ2-3; weak D call: TRBD2 (5 bases). This TCR was recovered from a woman aged 50 to 60 who had recovered from COVID-19. Sequencing was carried out using PBMCs or T cells enriched from blood (not recorded which). Here the CDR3 reads CASSLAGENADTQYF. CDR3 sequence (DNA): TGTGCCAGCAGCTTAGCGGGAGAGAATGCAGATACGCAGTATTTT.